A selection of T cell receptor beta chains follows, all from one sample in a study of blood T cell repertoires in COVID-19. Sequencing was performed with immunoSEQ multiplex PCR; in TCRdb, only in-frame clones are kept and a portion is missing. Of tens of thousands of clones detected, around nine tenths appear once; the ten largest clones hold 7.3%. The sample was peripheral blood. The receptors here all came from a man aged 40-49 years with COVID-19, enrolled during active disease. The CDR3 runs from the conserved cysteine through the conserved F or W. The D gene is left open where the match is weak. Expanded clones are given a class, and other clones once, few, many or no size at all.

TRBJ2-2 TRBV5-4 TRBD1 NA CASSLETGGDGAGELFF TGTGCCAGCAGCTTGGAGACAGGGGGGGACGGTGCCGGGGAGCTGTTTTTT
TRBJ2-1 TRBV6-2/TRBV6-3 TRBD2 NA CASSYSPLGRGDNSYNEQFF TGTGCCAGCAGTTACTCGCCCCTAGGGCGGGGGGACAACTCCTACAATGAGCAGTTCTTC
TRBJ1-4 TRBV21-1 NA NA CASSPHRRCEKLFF TGTGCCAGCAGCCCCCATAGGAGGTGTGAAAAACTGTTTTTT
TRBJ2-5 TRBV14 NA once CASSRSSGETRYF TGTGCCAGCAGCCGGAGCTCGGGGGAGACCCGGTACTTC
TRBJ1-1 TRBV30 NA NA CAHSRQANTEAFF TGTGCACACTCACGACAGGCGAACACTGAAGCTTTCTTT
TRBJ2-2 TRBV6-6 NA NA CASSQAGTPAGELFF TGTGCCAGCAGCCAGGCCGGGACTCCGGCCGGGGAGCTGTTTTTT
TRBJ1-3 TRBV28 TRBD1 NA CASSFLTGAGNTIYF TGTGCCAGCAGTTTCTTAACAGGGGCTGGAAACACCATATATTTT
TRBJ2-7 TRBV3-1/TRBV3-2 TRBD2 NA CASSPGSGGGSEQYF TGTGCCAGCAGTCCTGGGAGCGGGGGGGGATCAGAGCAGTACTTC
TRBJ2-3 TRBV10-1 TRBD1 NA CASSEHGTGNTDTQYF TGCGCCAGCAGTGAACACGGGACAGGGAACACAGATACGCAGTATTTT
TRBJ1-1 TRBV3-1/TRBV3-2 TRBD1 NA CASSQGTGGTEAFF TGTGCCAGCAGCCAAGGGACAGGGGGCACTGAAGCTTTCTTT
TRBJ2-7 TRBV6-5 TRBD1 NA CASSYSGGTGAEQYF TGTGCCAGCAGTTACTCCGGTGGGACAGGGGCCGAGCAGTACTTC
TRBJ2-6 TRBV7-9 NA NA CASSSQGPLGGTGANVLTF TGTGCCAGCAGTTCCCAGGGTCCCCTGGGTGGTACTGGGGCCAACGTCCTGACTTTC
TRBJ2-5 TRBV5-1 TRBD2 NA CASSLGLLAGDWETQYF TGCGCCAGCAGCTTGGGTCTGCTAGCGGGGGATTGGGAGACCCAGTACTTC
TRBJ1-5 TRBV11-3 TRBD1 NA CASSLQGVSNQPQHF TGTGCCAGCAGCTTACAGGGGGTCAGTAATCAGCCCCAGCATTTT
TRBJ2-2 TRBV3-1/TRBV3-2 NA few CASSRGGQTNTGELFF TGTGCCAGCAGCCGCGGCGGGCAAACGAACACCGGGGAGCTGTTTTTT
TRBJ2-7 TRBV28 NA NA CASTLAGTQRQYF TGTGCCAGCACCCTGGCCGGGACTCAAAGGCAGTACTTC
TRBJ2-2 TRBV5-4 NA NA CASSRSGTLNTGELFF TGTGCCAGCAGCCGATCCGGGACTTTGAACACCGGGGAGCTGTTTTTT
TRBJ2-1 TRBV5-4 TRBD2 NA CASSEPVGGGPGEQFF TGTGCCAGCAGCGAACCGGTGGGCGGGGGGCCGGGTGAGCAGTTCTTC